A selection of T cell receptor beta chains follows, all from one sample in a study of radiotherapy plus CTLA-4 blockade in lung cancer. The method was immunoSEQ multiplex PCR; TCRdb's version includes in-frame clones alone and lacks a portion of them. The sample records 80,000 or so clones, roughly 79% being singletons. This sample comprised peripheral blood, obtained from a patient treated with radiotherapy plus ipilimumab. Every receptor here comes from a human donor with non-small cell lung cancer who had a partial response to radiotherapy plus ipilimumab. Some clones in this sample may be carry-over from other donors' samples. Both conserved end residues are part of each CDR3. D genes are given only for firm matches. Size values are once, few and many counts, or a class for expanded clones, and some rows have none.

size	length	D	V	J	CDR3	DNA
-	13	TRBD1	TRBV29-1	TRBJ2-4	CSVLTGGADIQYF	TGCAGCGTATTGACAGGGGGCGCGGACATTCAGTACTTC
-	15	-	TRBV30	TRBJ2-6	CAWDTGLVGANVLTF	TGTGCCTGGGACACAGGGTTAGTAGGGGCCAACGTCCTGACTTTC
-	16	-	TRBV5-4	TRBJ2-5	CASSPVSKDSQETQYF	TGTGCCAGCAGCCCGGTATCAAAGGACTCCCAAGAGACCCAGTACTTC
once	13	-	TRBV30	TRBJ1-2	CAWSSSGQGGYTF	TGTGCCTGGAGTTCATCTGGACAAGGCGGCTACACCTTC
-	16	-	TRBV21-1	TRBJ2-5	CASSKALQGKEETQYF	TGTGCCAGCAGCAAGGCCCTACAGGGTAAGGAAGAGACCCAGTACTTC
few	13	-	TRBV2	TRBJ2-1	CASSESPRTEQFF	TGTGCCAGCAGTGAAAGTCCTAGAACTGAGCAGTTCTTC
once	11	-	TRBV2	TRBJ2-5	CASSLQETQYF	TGTGCCAGCAGTCTACAAGAGACCCAGTACTTC
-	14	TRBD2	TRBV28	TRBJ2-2	CASSSGLDSGELFF	TGTGCCAGCAGTTCGGGACTAGATTCCGGGGAGCTGTTTTTT
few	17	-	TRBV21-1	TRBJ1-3	CASSKAPGQGSGNTIYF	TGTGCCAGCAGCAAAGCGCCTGGACAGGGATCTGGAAACACCATATATTTT
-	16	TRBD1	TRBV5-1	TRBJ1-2	CASSLVYGTGGSGYTF	TGCGCCAGCAGCTTGGTATATGGGACAGGGGGCAGCGGCTACACCTTC
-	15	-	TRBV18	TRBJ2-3	CASSPRLATTDTQYF	TGTGCCAGCTCACCAAGGCTAGCCACCACAGATACGCAGTATTTT
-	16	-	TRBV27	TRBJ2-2	CAAGVLGQTNTGELFF	TGTGCCGCGGGCGTCCTTGGACAGACCAACACCGGGGAGCTGTTTTTT
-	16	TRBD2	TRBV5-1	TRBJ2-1	CASSLAPGGGYNEQFF	TGCGCCAGCAGCTTGGCCCCGGGGGGGGGCTACAATGAGCAGTTCTTC
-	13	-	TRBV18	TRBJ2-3	CASSPPGADTQYF	TGTGCCAGCTCACCACCAGGGGCAGATACGCAGTATTTT
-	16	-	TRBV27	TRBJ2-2	CASSRGRHRGTGELFF	TGTGCCAGCAGTCGAGGGCGCCATCGTGGCACCGGGGAGCTGTTTTTT
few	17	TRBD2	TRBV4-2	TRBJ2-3	CASSQPLAGSNTDTQYF	TGTGCCAGCAGCCAACCTCTAGCGGGGTCAAACACAGATACGCAGTATTTT
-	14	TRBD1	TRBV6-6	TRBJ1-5	CASSSGTENQPQHF	TGTGCCAGCAGTTCCGGGACAGAAAATCAGCCCCAGCATTTT
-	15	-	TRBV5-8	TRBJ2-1	CASSPGQFRLNEQFF	TGTGCCAGCAGCCCTGGACAGTTTAGACTCAATGAGCAGTTCTTC
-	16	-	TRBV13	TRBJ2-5	CASSFSQRGGRETQYF	TGTGCCAGCAGCTTCTCCCAGAGGGGGGGGCGGGAGACCCAGTACTTC
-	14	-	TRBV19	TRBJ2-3	CASSSGVGTDTQYF	TGTGCCAGTAGCTCAGGGGTTGGAACAGATACGCAGTATTTT
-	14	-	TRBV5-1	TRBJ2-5	CASSLGGGEKTQYF	TGCGCCAGCAGCTTGGGAGGCGGTGAGAAGACCCAGTACTTC
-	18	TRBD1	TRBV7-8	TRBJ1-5	CASSLDPGQASSNQPQHF	TGTGCCAGCAGCTTAGACCCGGGACAGGCGAGCAGCAATCAGCCCCAGCATTTT
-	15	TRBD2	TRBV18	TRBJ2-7	CASSVGTSPQGEQYF	TGTGCCAGCTCAGTGGGGACTAGCCCTCAGGGGGAGCAGTACTTC
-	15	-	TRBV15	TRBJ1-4	CATSRGGGTNEKLFF	TGTGCCACCAGCAGAGGGGGGGGAACTAATGAAAAACTGTTTTTT
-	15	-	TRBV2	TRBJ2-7	CASSEGRSASYEQYF	TGTGCCAGCAGTGAGGGGAGGAGCGCTAGCTACGAGCAGTACTTC
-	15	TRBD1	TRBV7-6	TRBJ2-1	CASSFRQGQAAEQFF	TGTGCCAGCAGCTTTCGACAGGGGCAGGCTGCTGAGCAGTTCTTC
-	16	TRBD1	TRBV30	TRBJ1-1	CAWGDPGQGGDTEAFF	TGTGCCTGGGGGGACCCGGGACAGGGGGGGGACACTGAAGCTTTCTTT
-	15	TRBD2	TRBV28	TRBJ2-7	CATKAGGRSSYEQYF	TGTGCCACCAAAGCGGGGGGGCGCAGCTCCTACGAGCAGTACTTC
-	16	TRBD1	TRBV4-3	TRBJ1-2	CASSPRQGAGIYGYTF	TGCGCCAGCAGCCCCCGGCAGGGGGCAGGTATCTATGGCTACACCTTC
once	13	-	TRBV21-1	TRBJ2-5	CAPARGLQETQYF	TGTGCCCCCGCCCGGGGACTCCAAGAGACCCAGTACTTC
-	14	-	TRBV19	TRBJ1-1	CASSIQGKVAEAFF	TGTGCCAGTAGTATCCAGGGGAAGGTGGCTGAAGCTTTCTTT
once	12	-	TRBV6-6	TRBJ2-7	CASAHSTYEQYF	TGTGCCAGCGCCCACAGCACCTACGAGCAGTACTTC
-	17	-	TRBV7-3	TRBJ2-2	CASSFLGRGANTGELFF	TGTGCCAGCAGCTTCCTTGGGCGGGGCGCGAACACCGGGGAGCTGTTTTTT
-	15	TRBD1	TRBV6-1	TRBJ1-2	CASRWDREANYGYTF	TGTGCCAGCAGATGGGACAGAGAAGCTAACTATGGCTACACCTTC
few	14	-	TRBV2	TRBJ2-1	CASERSSLYNEQFF	TGTGCCAGCGAGAGGTCGAGTCTTTACAATGAGCAGTTCTTC
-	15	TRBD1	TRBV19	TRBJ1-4	CASSITGTADEKLFF	TGTGCCAGTAGTATCACCGGGACAGCCGATGAAAAACTGTTTTTT
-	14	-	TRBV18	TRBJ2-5	CASSPNRVVETQYF	TGTGCCAGCTCACCGAACAGGGTAGTGGAGACCCAGTACTTC
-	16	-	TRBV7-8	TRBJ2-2	CASSAYGTPNTGELFF	TGTGCCAGCAGCGCCTACGGGACACCGAACACCGGGGAGCTGTTTTTT
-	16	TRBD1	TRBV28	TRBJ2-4	CASCRQGRTAKNIQYF	TGTGCCAGCTGCAGACAGGGTAGAACTGCCAAAAACATTCAGTACTTC
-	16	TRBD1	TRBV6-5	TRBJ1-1	CASSYGWGQRDTEAFF	TGTGCCAGCAGTTACGGATGGGGACAGAGGGACACTGAAGCTTTCTTT
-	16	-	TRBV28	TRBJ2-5	CASSLGDSESKETQYF	TGTGCCAGCAGTTTAGGGGATAGCGAATCAAAAGAGACCCAGTACTTC
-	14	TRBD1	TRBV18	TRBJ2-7	CASSEGDRAYEQYF	TGTGCCAGCTCCGAGGGGGACAGGGCTTACGAGCAGTACTTC
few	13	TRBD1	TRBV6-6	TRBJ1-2	CASSEGAVYGYTF	TGTGCCAGCAGCGAGGGGGCGGTCTATGGCTACACCTTC
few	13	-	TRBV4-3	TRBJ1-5	CASSQDRDQPQHF	TGCGCCAGCAGCCAAGACAGGGATCAGCCCCAGCATTTT
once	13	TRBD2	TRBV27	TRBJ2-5	CASRGGGGETQYF	TGTGCCAGCCGTGGGGGGGGAGGGGAGACCCAGTACTTC
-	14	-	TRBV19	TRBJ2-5	CASSISHYPETQYF	TGTGCCAGTAGTATATCCCACTACCCGGAGACCCAGTACTTC
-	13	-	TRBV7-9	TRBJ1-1	CASSLSGSNEAFF	TGTGCCAGCAGCTTGTCAGGTTCCAATGAAGCTTTCTTT
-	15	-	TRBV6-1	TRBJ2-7	CASTSTGIYSYEQYF	TGTGCCAGCACCTCTACAGGGATATACTCCTACGAGCAGTACTTC
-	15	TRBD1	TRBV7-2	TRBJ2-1	CASAPGQGARNEQFF	TGTGCCAGCGCACCGGGACAGGGGGCTCGTAATGAGCAGTTCTTC
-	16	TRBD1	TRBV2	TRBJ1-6	CASSAGTGIGNSPLHF	TGTGCCAGCAGTGCTGGGACAGGTATAGGGAATTCACCCCTCCACTTT
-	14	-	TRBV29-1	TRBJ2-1	CSVVVRYSYNEQFF	TGCAGCGTTGTGGTCCGGTACTCCTACAATGAGCAGTTCTTC
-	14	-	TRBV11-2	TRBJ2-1	CASSFAGRYNEQFF	TGTGCCAGCAGCTTTGCGGGTCGGTACAATGAGCAGTTCTTC
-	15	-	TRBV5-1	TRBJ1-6	CASSPLQGFNSPLHF	TGCGCCAGCAGCCCTTTACAGGGATTTAATTCACCCCTCCACTTT
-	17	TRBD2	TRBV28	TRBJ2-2	CASNGLAGGPATGELFF	TGTGCCAGCAATGGACTAGCGGGAGGGCCGGCTACCGGGGAGCTGTTTTTT
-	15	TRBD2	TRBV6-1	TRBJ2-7	CASSSGLAVPYEQYF	TGTGCCAGCAGCTCCGGACTAGCGGTGCCCTACGAGCAGTACTTC
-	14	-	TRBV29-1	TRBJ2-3	CSVEWQVRTDTQYF	TGCAGCGTTGAGTGGCAGGTACGCACAGATACGCAGTATTTT
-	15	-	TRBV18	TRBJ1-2	CASSPITGRNYGYTF	TGTGCCAGCTCACCAATCACCGGCAGGAATTATGGCTACACCTTC
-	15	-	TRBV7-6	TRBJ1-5	CASSLVGGQGQPQHF	TGTGCCAGCAGCTTAGTGGGGGGGCAGGGTCAGCCCCAGCATTTT
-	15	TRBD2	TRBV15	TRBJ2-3	CATSSGGRGTDTQYF	TGTGCCACCTCTAGCGGGGGTAGGGGCACAGATACGCAGTATTTT
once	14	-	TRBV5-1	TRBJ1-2	CASSFRGRSYGYTF	TGCGCCAGCAGCTTCAGGGGTCGGAGCTATGGCTACACCTTC